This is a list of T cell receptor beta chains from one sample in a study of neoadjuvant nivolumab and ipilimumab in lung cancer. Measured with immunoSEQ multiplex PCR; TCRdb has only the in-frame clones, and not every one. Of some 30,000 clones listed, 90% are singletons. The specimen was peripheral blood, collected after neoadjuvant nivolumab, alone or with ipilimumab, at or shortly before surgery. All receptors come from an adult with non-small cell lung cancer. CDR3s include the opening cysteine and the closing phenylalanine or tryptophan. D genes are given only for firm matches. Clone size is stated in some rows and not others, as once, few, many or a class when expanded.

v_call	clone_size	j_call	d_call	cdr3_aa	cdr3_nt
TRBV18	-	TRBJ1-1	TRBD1	CASSPGQGFTEAFF	TGTGCCAGCTCACCCGGACAGGGGTTTACTGAAGCTTTCTTT
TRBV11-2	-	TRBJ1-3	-	CASSFSISYRTSGNTIYF	TGTGCCAGCAGTTTTAGCATTAGTTACAGGACCTCTGGAAACACCATATATTTT
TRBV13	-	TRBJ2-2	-	CASSLPPGRDTGELFF	TGTGCCAGCAGTTTACCCCCTGGGAGAGATACCGGGGAGCTGTTTTTT
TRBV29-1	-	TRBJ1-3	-	CSVDPRQASGNTIYF	TGCAGCGTTGACCCTCGACAGGCCTCTGGAAACACCATATATTTT
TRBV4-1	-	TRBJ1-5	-	CASSQVTLKLGGSYQPQHF	TGCGCCAGCAGCCAAGTTACTCTGAAACTGGGGGGTTCTTATCAGCCCCAGCATTTT
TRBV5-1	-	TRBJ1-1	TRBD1	CASSLAQRTGGAFF	TGCGCCAGCAGCTTGGCCCAACGGACAGGGGGTGCTTTCTTT
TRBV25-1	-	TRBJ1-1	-	CASSDNARSTEAFF	TGTGCCAGCAGTGACAACGCCAGGAGTACTGAAGCTTTCTTT
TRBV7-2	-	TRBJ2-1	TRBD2	CASSLVWTSAYTEQFF	TGTGCCAGCAGCTTAGTTTGGACTAGTGCTTACACGGAGCAGTTCTTC
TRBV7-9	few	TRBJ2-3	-	CASSPPMTDTQYF	TGTGCCAGCAGCCCACCCATGACAGATACGCAGTATTTT
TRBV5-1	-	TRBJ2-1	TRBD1	CASSLESWRTGEYNEQFF	TGCGCCAGCAGCTTGGAGTCGTGGAGGACAGGGGAATACAATGAGCAGTTCTTC
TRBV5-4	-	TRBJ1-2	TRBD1	CASSLGTGIGYTF	TGTGCCAGCAGCTTAGGGACAGGGATTGGCTACACCTTC
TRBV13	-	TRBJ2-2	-	CASSPPGAHTGELFF	TGTGCCAGCAGCCCGCCGGGAGCTCACACCGGGGAGCTGTTTTTT
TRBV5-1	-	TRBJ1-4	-	CASSNSRESLATNEKLFF	TGCGCCAGCAGCAATAGCAGGGAAAGCTTAGCAACTAATGAAAAACTGTTTTTT
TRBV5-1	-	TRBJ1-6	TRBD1	CASSLALQGDSPLHF	TGCGCCAGCAGCTTGGCCTTGCAGGGGGATTCACCCCTCCACTTT
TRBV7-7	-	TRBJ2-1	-	CASSLVGGVYNEQFF	TGTGCCAGCAGCTTAGTAGGGGGGGTTTACAATGAGCAGTTCTTC
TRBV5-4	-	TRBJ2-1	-	CASSRLSDNEQFF	TGTGCCAGCAGCCGCCTTAGCGACAATGAGCAGTTCTTC
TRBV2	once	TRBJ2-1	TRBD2	CASTRTASGGNEQFF	TGTGCCAGCACCCGAACCGCTAGCGGTGGGAATGAGCAGTTCTTC
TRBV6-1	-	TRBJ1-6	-	CASSEAGTVYSPLHF	TGTGCCAGCAGTGAAGCCGGGACGGTTTATTCACCCCTCCACTTT
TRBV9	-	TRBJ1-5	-	CASSVGRSDQPQHF	TGTGCCAGCAGCGTAGGAAGGTCGGATCAGCCCCAGCATTTT
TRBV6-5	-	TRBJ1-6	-	CASSYTGQLYNSPLHF	TGTGCCAGCAGTTACACAGGACAGCTTTATAATTCACCCCTCCACTTT
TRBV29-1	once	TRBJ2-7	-	CSVEEGYEQYF	TGCAGCGTTGAAGAGGGTTACGAGCAGTACTTC
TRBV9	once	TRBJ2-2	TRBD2	CASSDLGLAGGGTGELFF	TGTGCCAGCAGCGACCTGGGACTAGCGGGGGGCGGAACCGGGGAGCTGTTTTTT
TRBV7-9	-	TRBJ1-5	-	CASSRGGVNQPQHF	TGTGCCAGCAGCCGGGGAGGCGTCAATCAGCCCCAGCATTTT
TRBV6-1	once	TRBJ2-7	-	CASSETRGPYEQYF	TGTGCCAGCAGTGAAACCAGGGGACCCTACGAGCAGTACTTC
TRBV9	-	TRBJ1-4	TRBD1	CASSVGTGLNEKLFF	TGTGCCAGCAGCGTAGGGACAGGGCTGAATGAAAAACTGTTTTTT
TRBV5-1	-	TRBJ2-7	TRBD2	CASSLTSGGYYEQYF	TGCGCCAGCAGCTTAACTAGCGGGGGATACTACGAGCAGTACTTC